The 30 T cell receptor beta chains below all came from one sample that was sequenced in a study of cytomegalovirus exposure and HLA in healthy donors. Primers: 60 Vbeta forward and 13 Jbeta reverse. Some clones are missing from TCRdb's copy, which holds only in-frame ones; the method was immunoSEQ multiplex PCR. The sample lists about 240,000 clones, about 80% occurring once. The sample was PBMCs. The receptor source for this set is a woman aged 35 to 49 in good health and CMV-seropositive.

The chain is built from TRBV7-9 and TRBJ2-5; no firm D call. The J call is doubtful: the DNA matches TRBJ2-7 better. Germline V gene sequence: CDR1 SEHNR, CDR2 FQNEAQ (reference sequence). The CDR3 consists of 14 residues. The CDR3 DNA follows: TGTGCCAGCAGCTTGGTCCTAGAGAGCTACGAGCAGTACTTC. The encoded protein is CASSLVLESYEQYF.

The chain carries TRBV29-1 and TRBJ2-1; no reliable D call. From germline, CDR1 is SQVTM and CDR2 ANQGSEA. The ends were cut back, 6 bases at V and 6 bases at J, with 12 bases in the middle. This CDR3 comprises 12 residues. CDR3 loop: CSVLTLGNEQFF. The CDR3 DNA is TGCAGCGTGCTGACACTGGGCAATGAGCAGTTCTTC.

This clone appeared a few times. This rearrangement joins TRBV29-1 to TRBJ1-1; possible D gene TRBD1, 6 bases. Germline-derived CDR1 and CDR2 are SQVTM and ANQGSEA. V shed 6 bases and J shed 2 bases, with 19 bases lying between them. The CDR3 totals 15 residues. CDR3 amino acids: CSVSTKGGINTEAFF. The CDR3 DNA reads as TGCAGCGTGTCAACTAAGGGGGGGATTAACACTGAAGCTTTCTTT. Combining the CDR3 with reference TRBV29-1 and TRBJ1-1 gives the whole variable domain SAVISQKPSRDICQRGTSLTIQCQVDSQVTMMFWYRQQPGQSLTLIATANQGSEATYESGFVIDKFPISRPNLTFSTLTVSNMSPEDSSIYLCSVSTKGGINTEAFFGQGTRLTVV.

The chain joins TRBV10-3 to TRBJ2-6; D gene uncertain. The CDR3 extends over 16 amino acids. Trimming stripped 0 bases from V and 0 bases from J, with 6 bases between. Looked up from germline, CDR1 is ENHRY and CDR2 is SYGVKD. The CDR3 here is CAISESEDSGANVLTF. For the CDR3, the DNA is TGTGCCATCAGTGAGTCTGAGGACTCTGGGGCCAACGTCCTGACTTTC.

This rearrangement joins TRBV30 to TRBJ2-3; 8 positions match TRBD2. Looked up from germline, CDR1 is GTSNPN and CDR2 is SVGIG (reference sequence). Trimming cost V 2 bases and J 3 bases; bases outside gene matches: 1. This CDR3 contains 13 residues. CDR3 bases: TGTGCCTGGAGTAGCGGGGGAACAGATACGCAGTATTTT. It codes for CAWSSGGTDTQYF.

This clone showed up just a few times. V is TRBV5-1 and J is TRBJ1-5; D uncertain. The CDR3 runs to 16 residues. CDR1 SGHRS and CDR2 YFSETQ come from the germline V gene. Trimming cost V 4 bases and J 1 base, with 15 bases left between them. The CDR3 DNA is TGCGCCAGCAGCCTTAGCGGAGGAGGGAGCAATCAGCCCCAGCATTTT. Its protein is CASSLSGGGSNQPQHF.

This clone was seen only once. This sequence joins TRBV7-2 and TRBJ2-5; perhaps TRBD1 as D (6 bases). The CDR3 contains 15 residues. The germline CDR1 and CDR2 sequences are SGHTA and FQGNSA. Trimming pared 1 base from V and 5 bases from J, leaving 14 bases between. This CDR3 reads CASSLGGVTGETQYF. For the CDR3, the DNA is TGTGCCAGCAGCTTAGGAGGGGTAACAGGGGAGACCCAGTACTTC.

This rearrangement joins TRBV5-4 to TRBJ2-1; TRBD1 agrees at 8 bases. V gave up 2 bases and J gave up 6 bases; unmatched junction bases: 7. The CDR3 runs 15 residues. Germline V gives CDR1 SGHNT, CDR2 YYREEE (reference sequence). The CDR3 spells CASSFGQGYGNEQFF. The CDR3 coding sequence is TGTGCCAGCAGCTTCGGACAGGGTTACGGCAATGAGCAGTTCTTC.

The DNA for the CDR3 is TGTGCCTGGAGTGTAGGAGGGCCCCAGCATTTT. This gives the protein CAWSVGGPQHF. The chain uses TRBV30 and TRBJ1-5, with D unresolved. Deletions cut 0 bases from V and 9 bases from J, with 6 bases between. CDR3 length: 11 residues. CDR1 and CDR2 from the germline V gene are GTSNPN and SVGIG (reference sequence).

This sequence joins TRBV30 and TRBJ1-1, with D uncertain. This CDR3 comprises 14 residues. CDR1 is GTSNPN and CDR2 is SVGIG in the germline V gene (reference sequence). Trimming stripped 1 base from V and 4 bases from J, with 13 bases between. DNA for the CDR3: TGTGCCTGGAGTGAGATGAGGGTGGGCACTGAAGCTTTCTTT. Protein product: CAWSEMRVGTEAFF. Together with reference TRBV30 and TRBJ1-1, the CDR3 gives the full variable domain: SQTIHQWPATLVQPVGSPLSLECTVEGTSNPNLYWYRQAAGRGLQLLFYSVGIGQISSEVPQNLSASRPQDRQFILSSKKLLLSDSGFYLCAWSEMRVGTEAFFGQGTRLTVV.

J is TRBJ1-1 and V is TRBV5-1, with 7 bases fitting TRBD1. Germline trimming cut 5 bases from V and 0 bases from J; bases unmatched to any gene: 13. The length of the CDR3 is 17 residues. Germline CDR1 SGHRS, CDR2 YFSETQ. The CDR3: CASSTPPGQPMNTEAFF. Written as DNA, the CDR3 is TGCGCCAGCAGTACTCCTCCGGGACAGCCCATGAACACTGAAGCTTTCTTT.

A few counts support this clone. This chain links TRBV19 with TRBJ1-4; perhaps TRBD1 as D (5 bases). Germline V gene data show CDR1 as LNHDA and CDR2 as SQIVND (reference sequence). V dropped 11 bases and J dropped 5 bases, with 12 bases sitting between them. This CDR3 is 12 amino acids long. Here the CDR3 DNA reads TGTGCCTCGACCAGGGCGAATGAAAAACTGTTTTTT. Translated, it gives CASTRANEKLFF.

The rearrangement uses TRBV6-5 and TRBJ2-5; 8 bases fit TRBD1. In germline, CDR1 is MNHEY, CDR2 SVGAGI. This CDR3 region has 16 residues. After removal of 0 bases from V and 0 bases from J, the junction contained 3 bases not matched to a gene. The CDR3 nucleotides read TGTGCCAGCAGTTACTCGACAGGGGAGAACCAAGAGACCCAGTACTTC. As protein: CASSYSTGENQETQYF.

The V and J genes are TRBV7-2 and TRBJ2-7; D unclear. This CDR3 is 11 amino acids long. Trimming removed 3 bases from V and 3 bases from J, with 3 bases in between. Germline CDR1 SGHTA, CDR2 FQGNSA. For the CDR3, the DNA is TGTGCCAGCAGCTTTATCTACGAGCAGTACTTC. Amino acid sequence: CASSFIYEQYF.

A single count supports this clone. The chain uses TRBV7-8 and TRBJ2-3, with D hard to call. This CDR3 contains 14 residues. The germline CDR1 and CDR2 sequences are SGHVS and FQNEAQ. Trimming removed 6 bases from V and 0 bases from J, with 10 bases in between. The CDR3 bases are TGTGCCAGCAGGGCTCATCATAGCACAGATACGCAGTATTTT. Its translation: CASRAHHSTDTQYF.

This clone has just a few counts. The chain is built from TRBV6-5 and TRBJ1-2; TRBD1 is a possible D gene (5 bases). The CDR3 totals 13 residues. The germline gives CDR1 MNHEY, CDR2 SVGAGI. Trimming removed 6 bases from V and 2 bases from J, with 10 bases in between. The CDR3 DNA follows: TGTGCCAGCAGGGCAGGGAAGAACTATGGCTACACCTTC. Its translation: CASRAGKNYGYTF.

This CDR3 is CASSLGTGPSFGYTF. For the CDR3, the DNA is TGTGCCAGCAGCCTGGGGACAGGTCCCTCCTTCGGCTACACCTTC. The genes are TRBV7-9 and TRBJ1-2; 8 nucleotides line up with TRBD1. CDR3 size: 15 residues. Unmatched junction bases numbered 13, after V lost 5 bases and J lost 8 bases. Germline-derived CDR1 and CDR2 are SEHNR and FQNEAQ (reference sequence).

The table lists this clone with many counts. This rearrangement joins TRBV5-6 to TRBJ2-3; tentatively, D is TRBD1 (6 bases). Germline lookup yields CDR1 SGHDT and CDR2 YYEEEE. Trimming took off 3 bases at V and 2 bases at J, with 16 bases between the two ends. The CDR3 contains 16 residues. DNA of the CDR3: TGTGCCAGCAGCTCAACAGGGAAGAGACTCACAGATACGCAGTATTTT. It specifies CASSSTGKRLTDTQYF.

Comment on this clone: At the DNA level, this CDR3 is encoded by other sequences in the same sample as well. This rearrangement joins TRBV27 to TRBJ1-5; 7 nucleotides agree with TRBD1. The CDR3 sequence is 15 residues long. J gave up 2 bases and V 3 bases, and 4 bases lay outside the gene matches. Germline V lookup: CDR1 MNHEY, CDR2 SMNVEV (reference sequence). CDR3 in DNA: TGTGCCAGCAGTTTGATAGGACAGGGCAATCAGCCCCAGCATTTT. It specifies CASSLIGQGNQPQHF.

The chain has TRBV5-1 and TRBJ1-2; 11 bases align to TRBD1. The CDR3 totals 16 residues. Germline-derived CDR1 and CDR2 are SGHRS and YFSETQ. V was pared by 0 bases and J by 4 bases, with 5 bases of the junction left unmatched. CDR3 bases: TGCGCCAGCAGCTTGGACGGGACAGGGGGAGTCTATGGCTACACCTTC. Amino acid sequence: CASSLDGTGGVYGYTF.

CDR3 sequence reads: CASSQERSSGGIGTQYF. The CDR3 coding sequence is TGTGCCAGCAGCCAAGAAAGGAGTAGCGGGGGGATCGGGACCCAGTACTTC. The chain couples TRBV4-2 to TRBJ2-5; 10 bases align to TRBD2. CDR1 and CDR2 from the germline V gene are LGHNA and YNFKEQ. J lost 7 bases, V lost 0 bases, and 11 bases had no gene match. This CDR3 has 17 amino acids.

This chain connects TRBV30 to TRBJ2-1; no definite D call. CDR1 is GTSNPN, CDR2 SVGIG, per germline (reference sequence). The CDR3 spans 12 residues. Deletions cut 2 bases from V and 8 bases from J, with 10 bases between. For the CDR3, the DNA is TGTGCCTGGAGTAAACAGATCGATGAGCAGTTCTTC. This codes for CAWSKQIDEQFF.

This chain links TRBV6-5 with TRBJ1-4; 8 nucleotides line up with TRBD1. With V trimmed by 5 bases and J by 8 bases, 7 bases remained unmatched. The CDR3 runs 14 residues. Germline assignment: CDR1 MNHEY and CDR2 SVGAGI. The CDR3 coding sequence is TGTGCCAGCAGTGGACAGGGTGGGAAGGAAAAACTGTTTTTT. Amino acid sequence: CASSGQGGKEKLFF.

The V gene is TRBV7-9, the J gene TRBJ1-3; D possibly corresponds to TRBD1 (6 bases). In germline, CDR1 is SEHNR, CDR2 FQNEAQ (reference sequence). V lost 7 bases and J lost 2, with 9 bases in between. This CDR3 comprises 13 residues. The CDR3 nucleotides are TGTGCCAGCACCGAGGGGGCTGGAAACACCATATATTTT. Translated: CASTEGAGNTIYF.

This chain connects TRBV5-1 to TRBJ2-6; a possible D gene is TRBD2 (6 bases). V lost 7 bases and J lost 0, with 17 bases in between. The V gene's germline CDR1 is SGHRS and CDR2 YFSETQ. This CDR3 spans 17 amino acids. CDR3: CASGRSGLSSGANVLTF. The CDR3 DNA sequence: TGCGCCAGCGGGAGAAGCGGGCTAAGCTCTGGGGCCAACGTCCTGACTTTC.

This clone was observed a few times. The gene calls are TRBV7-2 and TRBJ1-2; the D gene is possibly TRBD1 (5 bases). The CDR3 is 15 residues long. In germline, CDR1 is SGHTA, CDR2 FQGNSA. Between the trimmed V and J ends, which lost 1 base and 8 bases, there was a span of 17 bases. The DNA for the CDR3 is TGTGCCAGCAGCTTAGAGGGATCTCAGGGTCGGGGCTACACCTTC. Translated, it gives CASSLEGSQGRGYTF.

The V and J genes are TRBV7-2 and TRBJ2-1; 10 nucleotides match TRBD2. Germline lookup yields CDR1 SGHTA and CDR2 FQGNSA. The CDR3 has 15 amino acids. Trimming cost V 1 base and J 6 bases; bases outside gene matches: 3. CDR3 bases: TGTGCCAGCAGCTTAGGGCTAGCGGGAGTCAATGAGCAGTTCTTC. It codes for CASSLGLAGVNEQFF.

The chain recombines TRBV10-3 with TRBJ1-1; D ambiguous. V was trimmed by 5 bases and J by 1 base, leaving 5 bases between them. The CDR3 is made up of 12 amino acids. Germline V gives CDR1 ENHRY, CDR2 SYGVKD. The CDR3 sequence is CAISRENTEAFF. For the CDR3, the DNA is TGTGCCATCAGTCGGGAGAACACTGAAGCTTTCTTT.

This clone came up a few times. The V and J genes are TRBV21-1 and TRBJ2-5; the table assigns TRBD1, which was not confirmed against the DNA. The J call may be faulty, since TRBJ2-7 better matches the DNA end. TRBV21-1 is labeled a pseudogene. The CDR3 spans 20 residues. CDR3 sequence (DNA): TGTGCCAGCAGCAAAGGGGGCCCAAACAGGGGGCTAAGGGCCCGCTACGAGCAGTACTTC. It codes for CASSKGGPNRGLRARYEQYF.

The J gene is TRBJ2-5, the V gene TRBV7-2; 9 nucleotides align to TRBD2. With V trimmed by 5 bases and J by 5 bases, 6 bases remained unmatched. Germline V gives CDR1 SGHTA, CDR2 FQGNSA. CDR3 size: 14 residues. The CDR3 region is CASSPNGLAETQYF. The CDR3 DNA reads TGTGCCAGCAGCCCAAACGGACTAGCGGAGACCCAGTACTTC.